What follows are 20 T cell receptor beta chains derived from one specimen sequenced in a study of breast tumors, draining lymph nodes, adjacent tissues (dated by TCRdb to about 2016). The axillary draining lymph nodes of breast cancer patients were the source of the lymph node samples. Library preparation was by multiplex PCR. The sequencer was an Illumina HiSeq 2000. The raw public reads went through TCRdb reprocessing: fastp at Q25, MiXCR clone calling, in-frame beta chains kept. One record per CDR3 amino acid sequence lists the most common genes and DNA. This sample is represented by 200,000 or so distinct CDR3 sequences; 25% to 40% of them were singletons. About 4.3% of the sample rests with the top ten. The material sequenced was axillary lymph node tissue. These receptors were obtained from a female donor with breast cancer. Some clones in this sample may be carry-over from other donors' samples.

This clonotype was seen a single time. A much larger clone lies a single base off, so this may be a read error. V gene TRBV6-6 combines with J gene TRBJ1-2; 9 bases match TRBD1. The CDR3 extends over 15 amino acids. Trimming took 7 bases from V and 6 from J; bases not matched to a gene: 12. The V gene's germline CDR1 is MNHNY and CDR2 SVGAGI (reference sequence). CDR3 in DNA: TGTGCCAGCACCGCCCTTACACAGGGGGCGGATGGCTACACCTTC. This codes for CASTALTQGADGYTF.

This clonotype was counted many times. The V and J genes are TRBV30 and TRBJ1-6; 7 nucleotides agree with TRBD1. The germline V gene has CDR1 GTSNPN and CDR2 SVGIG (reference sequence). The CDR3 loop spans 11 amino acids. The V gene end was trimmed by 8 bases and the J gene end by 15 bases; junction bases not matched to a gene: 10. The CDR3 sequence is CASTLQGYLHF. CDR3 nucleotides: TGTGCCAGCACCCTACAGGGGTACCTCCACTTT.

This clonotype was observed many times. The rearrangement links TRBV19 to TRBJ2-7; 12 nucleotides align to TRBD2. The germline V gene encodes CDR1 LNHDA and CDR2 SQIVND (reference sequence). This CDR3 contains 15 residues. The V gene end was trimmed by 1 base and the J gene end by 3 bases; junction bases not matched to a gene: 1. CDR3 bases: TGTGCCAGTAGTATAGGACTAGCGGGGGACTACGAGCAGTACTTC. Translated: CASSIGLAGDYEQYF.

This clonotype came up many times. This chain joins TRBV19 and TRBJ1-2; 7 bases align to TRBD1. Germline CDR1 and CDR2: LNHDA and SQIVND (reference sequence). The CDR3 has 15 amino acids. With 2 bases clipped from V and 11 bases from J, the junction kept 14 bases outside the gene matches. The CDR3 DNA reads TGTGCCAGTAGTATACCTGGGACAGCGCCGGGACGTTACACCTTC. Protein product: CASSIPGTAPGRYTF.

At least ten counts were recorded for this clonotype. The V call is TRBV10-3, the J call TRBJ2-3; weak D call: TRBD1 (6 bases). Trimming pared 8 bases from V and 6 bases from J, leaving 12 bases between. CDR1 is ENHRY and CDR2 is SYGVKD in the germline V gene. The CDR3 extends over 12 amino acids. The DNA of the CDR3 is TGTGCCATCGGGCCAGGGGCGGATACGCAGTATTTT. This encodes CAIGPGADTQYF.

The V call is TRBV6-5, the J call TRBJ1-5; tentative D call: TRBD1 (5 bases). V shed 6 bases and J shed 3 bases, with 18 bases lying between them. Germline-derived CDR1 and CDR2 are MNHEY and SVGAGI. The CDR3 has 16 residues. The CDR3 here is CASRLQGFAINQPQHF. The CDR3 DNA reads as TGTGCCAGCAGACTTCAGGGTTTTGCGATCAATCAGCCCCAGCATTTT.

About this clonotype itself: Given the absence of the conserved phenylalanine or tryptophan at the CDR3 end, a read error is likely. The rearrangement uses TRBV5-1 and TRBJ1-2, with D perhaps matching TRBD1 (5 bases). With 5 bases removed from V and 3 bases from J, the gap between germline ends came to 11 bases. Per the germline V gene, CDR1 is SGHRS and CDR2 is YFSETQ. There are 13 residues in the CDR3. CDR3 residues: CASSPDIDYGYTL. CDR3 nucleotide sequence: TGCGCCAGCAGTCCGGACATTGACTATGGCTACACCCTC.

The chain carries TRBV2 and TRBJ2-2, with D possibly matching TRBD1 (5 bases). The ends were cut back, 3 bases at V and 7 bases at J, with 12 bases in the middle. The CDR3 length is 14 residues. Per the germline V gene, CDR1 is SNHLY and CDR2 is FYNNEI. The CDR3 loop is CASSDGQGYGELFF. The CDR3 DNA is TGTGCCAGCAGTGACGGGCAGGGTTACGGGGAGCTGTTTTTT.

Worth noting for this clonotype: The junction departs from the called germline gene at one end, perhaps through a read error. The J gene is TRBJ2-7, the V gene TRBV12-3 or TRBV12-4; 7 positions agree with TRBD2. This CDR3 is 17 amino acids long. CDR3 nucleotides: TGTGCCAGCACTCTAAGAGGGAGGGGCAAAGGGCCCTACGGGCAGTACTTC. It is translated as CASTLRGRGKGPYGQYF.

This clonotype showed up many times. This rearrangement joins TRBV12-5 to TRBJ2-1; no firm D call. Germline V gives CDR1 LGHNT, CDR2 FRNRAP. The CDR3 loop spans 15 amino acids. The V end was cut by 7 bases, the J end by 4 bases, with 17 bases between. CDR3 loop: CASAPGPISYNEQFF. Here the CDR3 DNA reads TGTGCTAGTGCCCCCGGCCCGATCTCGTACAATGAGCAGTTCTTC.

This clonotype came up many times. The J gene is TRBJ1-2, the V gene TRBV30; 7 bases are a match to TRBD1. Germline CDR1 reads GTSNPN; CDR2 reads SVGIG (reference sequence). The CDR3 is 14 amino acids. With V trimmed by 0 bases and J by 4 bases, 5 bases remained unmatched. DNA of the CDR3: TGTGCCTGGAGTGTGAACAGGGGCACCTATGGCTACACCTTC. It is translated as CAWSVNRGTYGYTF.

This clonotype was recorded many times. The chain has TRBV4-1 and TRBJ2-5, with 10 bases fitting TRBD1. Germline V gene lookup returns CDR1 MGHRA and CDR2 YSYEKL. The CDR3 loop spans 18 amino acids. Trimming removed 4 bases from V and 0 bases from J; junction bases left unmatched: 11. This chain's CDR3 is CASSREGQGNVYQETQYF. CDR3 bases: TGCGCCAGCAGCCGCGAGGGACAGGGGAACGTGTACCAAGAGACCCAGTACTTC.

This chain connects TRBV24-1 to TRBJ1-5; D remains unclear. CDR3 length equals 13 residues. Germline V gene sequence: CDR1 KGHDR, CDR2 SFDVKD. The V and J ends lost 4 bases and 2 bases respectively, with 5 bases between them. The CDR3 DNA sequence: TGTGCCACCAGTGAATCCGGCAATCAGCCCCAGCATTTT. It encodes CATSESGNQPQHF.

The CDR3 DNA follows: TGTGCCAGCAGCTTGGAGATCGGAGGGTCACCCCTCCACTTT. This gives the protein CASSLEIGGSPLHF. The chain combines TRBV7-9 with TRBJ1-6; D is unresolved. This CDR3 spans 14 amino acids. CDR1 is SEHNR, CDR2 FQNEAQ, per germline (reference sequence). Trimming took off 3 bases at V and 10 bases at J, with 13 bases between the two ends.

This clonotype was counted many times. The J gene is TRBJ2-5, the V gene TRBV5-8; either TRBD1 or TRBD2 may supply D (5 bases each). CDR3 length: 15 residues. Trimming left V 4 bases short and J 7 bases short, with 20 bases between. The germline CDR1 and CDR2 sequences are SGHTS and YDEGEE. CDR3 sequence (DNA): TGTGCCAGCAGCCTTGGGTCTCCCCGGGGCGGGACCCAGTACTTC. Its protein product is CASSLGSPRGGTQYF.

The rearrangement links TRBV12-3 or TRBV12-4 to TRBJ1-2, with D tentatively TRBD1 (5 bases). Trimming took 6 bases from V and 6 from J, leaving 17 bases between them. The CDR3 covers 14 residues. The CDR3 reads CASSLGGMRDGYTF. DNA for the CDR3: TGTGCCAGCAGCTTGGGGGGGATGAGGGATGGCTACACCTTC.

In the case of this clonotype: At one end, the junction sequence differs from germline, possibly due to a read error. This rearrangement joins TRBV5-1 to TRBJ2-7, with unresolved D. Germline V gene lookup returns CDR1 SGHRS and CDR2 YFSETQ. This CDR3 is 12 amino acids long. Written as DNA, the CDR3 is TGCGCCAGCAGCTTAGACGGATCCGAGCACTACTTC. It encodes CASSLDGSEHYF.

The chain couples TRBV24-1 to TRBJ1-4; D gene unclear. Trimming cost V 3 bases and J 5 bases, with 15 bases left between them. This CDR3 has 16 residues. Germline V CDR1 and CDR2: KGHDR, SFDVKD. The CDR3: CATSDPGPPGNEKLFF. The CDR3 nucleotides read TGTGCCACCAGTGATCCTGGACCCCCAGGAAATGAAAAACTGTTTTTT.

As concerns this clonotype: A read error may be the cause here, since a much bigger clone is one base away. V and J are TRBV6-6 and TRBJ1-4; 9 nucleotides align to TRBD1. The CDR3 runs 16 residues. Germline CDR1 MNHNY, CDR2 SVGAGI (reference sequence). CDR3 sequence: CASSRTGASTNENLFF. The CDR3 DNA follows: TGTGCCAGCAGTAGGACAGGGGCCTCCACTAATGAAAACCTGTTTTTT.

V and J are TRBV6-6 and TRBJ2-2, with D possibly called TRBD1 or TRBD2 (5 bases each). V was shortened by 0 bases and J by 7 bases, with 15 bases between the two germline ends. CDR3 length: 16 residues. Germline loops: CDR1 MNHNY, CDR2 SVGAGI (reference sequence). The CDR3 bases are TGTGCCAGCAGTTACTCCGGGGCCAGGGCGGGCGGGGAGCTGTTTTTT. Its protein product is CASSYSGARAGGELFF.